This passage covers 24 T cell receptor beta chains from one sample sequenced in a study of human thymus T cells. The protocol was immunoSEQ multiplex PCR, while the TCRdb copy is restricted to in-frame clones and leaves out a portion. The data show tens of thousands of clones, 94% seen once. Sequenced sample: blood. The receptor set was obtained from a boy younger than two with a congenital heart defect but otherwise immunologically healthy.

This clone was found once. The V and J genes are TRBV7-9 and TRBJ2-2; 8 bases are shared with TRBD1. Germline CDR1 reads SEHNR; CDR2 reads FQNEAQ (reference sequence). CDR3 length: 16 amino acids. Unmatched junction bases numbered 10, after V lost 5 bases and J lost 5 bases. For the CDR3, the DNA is TGTGCCAGCAGCCCCCCAGGACAGGGTAGGACCGGGGAGCTGTTTTTT. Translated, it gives CASSPPGQGRTGELFF.

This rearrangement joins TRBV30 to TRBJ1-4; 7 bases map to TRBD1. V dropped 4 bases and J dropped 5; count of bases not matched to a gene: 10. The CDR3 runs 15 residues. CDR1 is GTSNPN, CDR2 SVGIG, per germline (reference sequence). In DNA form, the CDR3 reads TGTGCCTGGAAACGACAGGGAAGTTCCAATGAAAAACTGTTTTTT. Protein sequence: CAWKRQGSSNEKLFF. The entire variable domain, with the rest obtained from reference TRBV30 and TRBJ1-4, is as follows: SQTIHQWPATLVQPVGSPLSLECTVEGTSNPNLYWYRQAAGRGLQLLFYSVGIGQISSEVPQNLSASRPQDRQFILSSKKLLLSDSGFYLCAWKRQGSSNEKLFFGSGTQLSVL.

In DNA form, the CDR3 reads TGCGCCAGCAGCTTCGGAGTACGGAGCACAGATACGCAGTATTTT. This encodes CASSFGVRSTDTQYF. This rearrangement joins TRBV5-1 to TRBJ2-3; D is uncertain. Trimming took 2 bases from V and 0 from J, leaving 10 bases between them. Germline V gene sequence: CDR1 SGHRS, CDR2 YFSETQ. The CDR3 is 15 residues long. Variable domain in full (rest from reference TRBV5-1 and TRBJ2-3): KAGVTQTPRYLIKTRGQQVTLSCSPISGHRSVSWYQQTPGQGLQFLFEYFSETQRNKGNFPGRFSGRQFSNSRSEMNVSTLELGDSALYLCASSFGVRSTDTQYFGPGTRLTVL.

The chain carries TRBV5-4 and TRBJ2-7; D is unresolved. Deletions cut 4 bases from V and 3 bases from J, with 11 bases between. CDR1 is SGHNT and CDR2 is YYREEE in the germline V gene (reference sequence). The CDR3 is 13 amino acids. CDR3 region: CASSRDGNYEQYF. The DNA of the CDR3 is TGTGCCAGCAGCCGAGACGGCAACTACGAGCAGTACTTC.

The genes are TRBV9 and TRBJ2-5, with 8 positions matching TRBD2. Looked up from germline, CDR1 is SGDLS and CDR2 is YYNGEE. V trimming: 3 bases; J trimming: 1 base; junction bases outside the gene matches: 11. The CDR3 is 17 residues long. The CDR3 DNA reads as TGTGCCAGCAGCGACCCGGCGAGCGGGGGCTCCCAAGAGACCCAGTACTTC. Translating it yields CASSDPASGGSQETQYF.

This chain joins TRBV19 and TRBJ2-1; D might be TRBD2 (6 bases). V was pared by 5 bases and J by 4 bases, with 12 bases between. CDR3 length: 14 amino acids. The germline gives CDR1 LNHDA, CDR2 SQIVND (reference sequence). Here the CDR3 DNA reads TGTGCCAGTAGTCTCGGGACTGAGTACAATGAGCAGTTCTTC. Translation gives CASSLGTEYNEQFF.

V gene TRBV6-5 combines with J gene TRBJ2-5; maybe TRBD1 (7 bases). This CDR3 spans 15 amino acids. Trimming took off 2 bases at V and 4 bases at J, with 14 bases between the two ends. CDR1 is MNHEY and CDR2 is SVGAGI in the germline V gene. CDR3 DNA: TGTGCCAGCAGTTACCTGGACAGGAGGGGAGAGACCCAGTACTTC. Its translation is CASSYLDRRGETQYF.

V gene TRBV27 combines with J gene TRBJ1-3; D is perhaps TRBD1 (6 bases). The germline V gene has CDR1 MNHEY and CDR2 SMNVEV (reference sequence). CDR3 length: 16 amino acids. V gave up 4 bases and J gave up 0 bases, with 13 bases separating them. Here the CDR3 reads CASSSFRGASGNTIYF. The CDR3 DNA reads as TGTGCCAGCAGTTCCTTCAGGGGCGCCTCTGGAAACACCATATATTTT.

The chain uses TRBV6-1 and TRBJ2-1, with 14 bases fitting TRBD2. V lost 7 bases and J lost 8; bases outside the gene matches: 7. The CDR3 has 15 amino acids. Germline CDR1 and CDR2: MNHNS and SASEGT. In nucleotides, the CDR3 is TGTGCCAGCACCTATAGACTAGCGGGAGGGTATGAGCAGTTCTTC. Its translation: CASTYRLAGGYEQFF.

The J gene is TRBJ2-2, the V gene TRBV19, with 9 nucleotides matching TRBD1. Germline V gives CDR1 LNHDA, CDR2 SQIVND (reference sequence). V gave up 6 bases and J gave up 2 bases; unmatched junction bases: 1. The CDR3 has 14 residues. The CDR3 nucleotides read TGTGCCAGTAGGGACAGGGGTAACACCGGGGAGCTGTTTTTT. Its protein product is CASRDRGNTGELFF.

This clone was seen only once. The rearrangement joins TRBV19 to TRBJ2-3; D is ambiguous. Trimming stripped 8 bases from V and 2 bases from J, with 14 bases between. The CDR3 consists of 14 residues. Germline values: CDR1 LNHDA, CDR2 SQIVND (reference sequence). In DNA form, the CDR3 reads TGTGCCAGTCGAAACCTCCAGCCCACAGATACGCAGTATTTT. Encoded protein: CASRNLQPTDTQYF. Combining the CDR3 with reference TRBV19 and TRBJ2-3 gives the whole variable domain DGGITQSPKYLFRKEGQNVTLSCEQNLNHDAMYWYRQDPGQGLRLIYYSQIVNDFQKGDIAEGYSVSREKKESFPLTVTSAQKNPTAFYLCASRNLQPTDTQYFGPGTRLTVL.

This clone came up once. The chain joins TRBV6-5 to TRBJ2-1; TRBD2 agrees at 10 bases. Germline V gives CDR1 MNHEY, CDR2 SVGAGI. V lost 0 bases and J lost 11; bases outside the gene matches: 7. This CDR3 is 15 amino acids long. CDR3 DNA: TGTGCCAGCAGTTACTCAAGCCTAGCGGGAGAGAAGCAGTTCTTC. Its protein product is CASSYSSLAGEKQFF.

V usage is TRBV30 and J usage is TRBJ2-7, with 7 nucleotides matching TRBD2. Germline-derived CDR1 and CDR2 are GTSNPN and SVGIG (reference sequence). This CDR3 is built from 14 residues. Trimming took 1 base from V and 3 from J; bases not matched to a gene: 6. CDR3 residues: CAWSAGTTGYEQYF. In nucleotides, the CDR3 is TGTGCCTGGAGTGCCGGGACTACTGGCTACGAGCAGTACTTC. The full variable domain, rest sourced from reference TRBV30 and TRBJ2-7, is SQTIHQWPATLVQPVGSPLSLECTVEGTSNPNLYWYRQAAGRGLQLLFYSVGIGQISSEVPQNLSASRPQDRQFILSSKKLLLSDSGFYLCAWSAGTTGYEQYFGPGTRLTVT.

CDR3 in DNA: TGCAGTGCTAGAGGGTCGGACAAGCAGTACTTC. Protein product: CSARGSDKQYF. The chain employs TRBV20-1 and TRBJ2-7; D might be TRBD1 (5 bases). The ends were cut back, 1 base at V and 8 bases at J, with 9 bases in the middle. The CDR3 totals 11 residues. CDR1 and CDR2 (germline): DFQATT, SNEGSKA (reference sequence).

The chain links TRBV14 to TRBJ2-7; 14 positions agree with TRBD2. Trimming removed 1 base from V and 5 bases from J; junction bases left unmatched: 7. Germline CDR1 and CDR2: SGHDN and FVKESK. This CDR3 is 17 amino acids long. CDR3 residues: CASSQAQTSGRGNEQYF. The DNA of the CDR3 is TGTGCCAGCAGCCAAGCCCAGACTAGCGGGAGGGGAAACGAGCAGTACTTC. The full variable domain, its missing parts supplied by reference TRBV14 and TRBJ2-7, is EAGVTQFPSHSVIEKGQTVTLRCDPISGHDNLYWYRRVMGKEIKFLLHFVKESKQDESGMPNNRFLAERTGGTYSTLKVQPAELEDSGVYFCASSQAQTSGRGNEQYFGPGTRLTVT.

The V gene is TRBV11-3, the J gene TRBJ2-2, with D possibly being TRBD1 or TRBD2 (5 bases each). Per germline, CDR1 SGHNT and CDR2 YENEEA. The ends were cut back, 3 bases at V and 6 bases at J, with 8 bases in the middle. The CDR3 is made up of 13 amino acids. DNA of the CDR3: TGTGCCAGCAGCTTTCGGGGCGCCGGGGAGCTGTTTTTT. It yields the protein CASSFRGAGELFF.

CDR3 region: CASSPDWGLYEQYF. The DNA for the CDR3 is TGTGCCAGCAGCCCGGACTGGGGTTTATACGAGCAGTACTTC. The chain links TRBV7-2 to TRBJ2-7; the D gene is possibly TRBD2 (5 bases). Germline CDR1 reads SGHTA; CDR2 reads FQGNSA. The V gene lost 5 bases and the J gene lost 4 bases, with 15 bases spanning the gap. CDR3 size: 14 residues.

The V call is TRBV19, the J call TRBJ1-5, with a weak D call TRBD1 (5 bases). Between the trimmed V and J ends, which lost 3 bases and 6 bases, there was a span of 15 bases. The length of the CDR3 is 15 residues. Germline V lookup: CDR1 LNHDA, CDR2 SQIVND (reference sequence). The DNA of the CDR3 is TGTGCCAGTAGTATTGAGGCGGGGCTCGGTCAGCCCCAGCATTTT. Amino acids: CASSIEAGLGQPQHF.

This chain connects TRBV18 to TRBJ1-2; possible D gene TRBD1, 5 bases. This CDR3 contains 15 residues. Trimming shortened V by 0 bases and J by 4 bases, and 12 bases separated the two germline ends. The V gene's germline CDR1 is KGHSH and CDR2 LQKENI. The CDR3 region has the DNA TGTGCCAGCTCACCACCGGAAGGGACTTTCTATGGCTACACCTTC. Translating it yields CASSPPEGTFYGYTF.

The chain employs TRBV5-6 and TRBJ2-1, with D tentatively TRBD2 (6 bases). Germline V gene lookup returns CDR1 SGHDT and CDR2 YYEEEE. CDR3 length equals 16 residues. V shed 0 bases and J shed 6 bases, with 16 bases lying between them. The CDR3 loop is CASSLEAGSTINEQFF. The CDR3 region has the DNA TGTGCCAGCAGCTTGGAAGCCGGGAGTACCATCAATGAGCAGTTCTTC.

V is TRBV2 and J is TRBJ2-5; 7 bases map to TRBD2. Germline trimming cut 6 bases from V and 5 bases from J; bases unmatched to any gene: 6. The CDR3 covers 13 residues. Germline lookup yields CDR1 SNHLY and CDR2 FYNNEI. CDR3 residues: CASSGGLGETQYF. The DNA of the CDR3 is TGTGCCAGCAGCGGAGGACTAGGGGAGACCCAGTACTTC. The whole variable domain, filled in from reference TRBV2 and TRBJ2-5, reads EPEVTQTPSHQVTQMGQEVILRCVPISNHLYFYWYRQILGQKVEFLVSFYNNEISEKSEIFDDQFSVERPDGSNFTLKIRSTKLEDSAMYFCASSGGLGETQYFGPGTRLLVL.

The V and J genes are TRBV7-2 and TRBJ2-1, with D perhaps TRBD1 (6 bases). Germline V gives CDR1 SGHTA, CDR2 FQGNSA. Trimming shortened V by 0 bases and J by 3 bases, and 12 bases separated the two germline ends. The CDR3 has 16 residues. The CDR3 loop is CASSLAGGRDYNEQFF. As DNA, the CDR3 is TGTGCCAGCAGCTTAGCTGGGGGCAGGGACTACAATGAGCAGTTCTTC.

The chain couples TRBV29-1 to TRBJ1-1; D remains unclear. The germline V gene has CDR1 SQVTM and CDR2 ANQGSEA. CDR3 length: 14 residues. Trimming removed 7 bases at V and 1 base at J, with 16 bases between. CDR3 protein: CSALRRAPNTEAFF. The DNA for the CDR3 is TGCAGCGCCCTTCGCCGGGCCCCGAACACTGAAGCTTTCTTT. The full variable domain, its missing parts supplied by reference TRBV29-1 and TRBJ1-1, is SAVISQKPSRDICQRGTSLTIQCQVDSQVTMMFWYRQQPGQSLTLIATANQGSEATYESGFVIDKFPISRPNLTFSTLTVSNMSPEDSSIYLCSALRRAPNTEAFFGQGTRLTVV.

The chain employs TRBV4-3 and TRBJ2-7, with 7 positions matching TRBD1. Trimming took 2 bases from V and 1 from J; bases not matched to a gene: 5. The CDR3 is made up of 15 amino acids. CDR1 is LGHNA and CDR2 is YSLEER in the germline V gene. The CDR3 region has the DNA TGCGCCAGCAGCCAACACACGACAGGGTCCTACGAGCAGTACTTC. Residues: CASSQHTTGSYEQYF.